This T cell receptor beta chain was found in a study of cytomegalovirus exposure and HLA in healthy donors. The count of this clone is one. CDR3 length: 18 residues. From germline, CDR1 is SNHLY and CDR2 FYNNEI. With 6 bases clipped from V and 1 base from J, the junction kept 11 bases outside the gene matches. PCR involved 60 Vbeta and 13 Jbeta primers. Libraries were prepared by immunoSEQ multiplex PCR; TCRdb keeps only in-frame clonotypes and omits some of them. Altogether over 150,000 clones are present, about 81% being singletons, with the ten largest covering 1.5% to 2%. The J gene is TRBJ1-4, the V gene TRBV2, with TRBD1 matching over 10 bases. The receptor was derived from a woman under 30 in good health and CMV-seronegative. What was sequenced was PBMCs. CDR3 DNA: TGTGCCAGCAGAGCTCCCGGGACAGGGGTGGTAACTAATGAAAAACTGTTTTTT. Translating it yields CASRAPGTGVVTNEKLFF.